Below, 9 T cell receptor beta chains from the same sample are listed, as sequenced in a study of blood T cell repertoires in COVID-19. The data were produced by immunoSEQ multiplex PCR, yet TCRdb's version contains in-frame clones alone and is incomplete. Of around 120,000 clones listed, more than 90% are singletons. The sequencing input was peripheral blood. Receptor source: a man between 60 and 75 years old with COVID-19, enrolled during active disease.

The J gene is TRBJ2-2, the V gene TRBV10-3; 8 bases fit TRBD1. CDR1 is ENHRY and CDR2 is SYGVKD in the germline V gene. V lost 6 bases to trimming and J lost 4 bases; unmatched junction nucleotides: 7. CDR3 length: 15 residues. The DNA for the CDR3 is TGTGCCATCAGACCCGGACAGGGAGGCACCGGGGAGCTGTTTTTT. Its protein product is CAIRPGQGGTGELFF.

The chain couples TRBV9 to TRBJ2-1, with 9 bases aligning to TRBD2. The junction had 11 bases not matched to a gene; V was cut back by 3 bases and J by 4 bases. CDR3 length equals 17 residues. Germline V gene lookup returns CDR1 SGDLS and CDR2 YYNGEE. CDR3 DNA: TGTGCCAGCAGCGGAGGGGGAGGGCTAGCGGGATACAATGAGCAGTTCTTC. Its translation: CASSGGGGLAGYNEQFF.

In DNA form, the CDR3 reads TGTGCCAGCAGCTCCTCCCCGGGGGAGGTAGTTAATGGCTACACCTTC. Protein product: CASSSSPGEVVNGYTF. The chain uses TRBV11-2 and TRBJ1-2; the D gene is possibly TRBD1 (5 bases). CDR3 size: 16 residues. Germline lookup yields CDR1 SGHAT and CDR2 FQNNGV. V lost 4 bases and J lost 6, with 21 bases in between.

CDR3 nucleotide sequence: TGTGCCAGCAGCCCGGAGGACAGGGACCCAGATACGCAGTATTTT. The encoded protein is CASSPEDRDPDTQYF. The genes are TRBV3-1 (or the pseudogene TRBV3-2) and TRBJ2-3; TRBD1 agrees at 8 bases. The length of the CDR3 is 15 residues. CDR1 LGHDT and CDR2 YNNKEL come from the germline V gene (reference sequence). Trimming took 4 bases from V and 4 from J; bases not matched to a gene: 7.

CDR3 loop: CASSMIAREQFF. The CDR3 coding sequence is TGTGCCAGTAGTATGATAGCGCGTGAGCAGTTCTTC. J is TRBJ2-1 and V is TRBV19, with D tentatively TRBD2 (5 bases). The V gene's germline CDR1 is LNHDA and CDR2 SQIVND (reference sequence). The V gene lost 3 bases and the J gene lost 9 bases, with 9 bases spanning the gap. This CDR3 comprises 12 residues.

The rearrangement links TRBV7-9 to TRBJ2-7; TRBD1 is a possible D gene (6 bases). This CDR3 region has 17 residues. Trimming pared 4 bases from V and 1 base from J, leaving 20 bases between. Per the germline V gene, CDR1 is SEHNR and CDR2 is FQNEAQ (reference sequence). CDR3 bases: TGTGCCAGCAGCTCGGAGATCGCCGGGACACGTTCCTACGAGCAGTACTTC. Amino acid sequence: CASSSEIAGTRSYEQYF.

The chain couples TRBV19 to TRBJ1-2; maybe TRBD1 (5 bases). The CDR3 spans 13 residues. Germline V gene lookup returns CDR1 LNHDA and CDR2 SQIVND (reference sequence). Trimming removed 7 bases from V and 4 bases from J, with 13 bases in between. CDR3 DNA sequence: TGTGCCAGTAATCCCGGGGGGTCCTATGGCTACACCTTC. This encodes CASNPGGSYGYTF.

V gene TRBV11-3 combines with J gene TRBJ2-2, with 10 positions matching TRBD2. Germline assignment: CDR1 SGHNT and CDR2 YENEEA. After removal of 4 bases from V and 5 bases from J, the junction contained 4 bases not matched to a gene. The CDR3 contains 15 residues. The CDR3: CASSSAGGVTGELFF. The CDR3 DNA follows: TGTGCCAGCAGCTCAGCGGGAGGGGTTACCGGGGAGCTGTTTTTT.

The V call is TRBV10-3, the J call TRBJ2-2, with TRBD2 identical over 8 bases. This CDR3 contains 13 residues. Looked up from germline, CDR1 is ENHRY and CDR2 is SYGVKD. The J segment lost 4 bases and the V segment lost 6 bases, leaving 1 base of the junction unmatched. The CDR3 spells CAIRAGATGELFF. The CDR3, as DNA: TGTGCCATCAGAGCGGGAGCCACCGGGGAGCTGTTTTTT.